The source of this TCR beta chain is a study of blood T cell repertoires in COVID-19. Across the study: Samples taken during acute and convalescent COVID-19 were collected in the United States, Italy and Spain. In each case, the material was cDNA or gDNA derived from T cells, B-cell-depleted T cells, or PBMCs.

Germline CDR1 reads SGHNT; CDR2 reads YENEEA. Trimming stripped 3 bases from V and 6 bases from J, with 9 bases between. The CDR3 is 13 residues long. Sequencing used immunoSEQ multiplex PCR; TCRdb keeps in-frame clones, though not all of them. Of some 56,000 clones in the sample, around 84% were seen once. The receptor comes from a man aged 60 to 69 with acute or convalescent COVID-19. Sequenced: peripheral blood. This chain connects TRBV11-3 to TRBJ2-1; D unresolved. The CDR3 sequence: CASSLTLSNEQFF. The CDR3 DNA sequence: TGTGCCAGCAGCTTGACTTTAAGCAATGAGCAGTTCTTC. Supplemented by reference TRBV11-3 and TRBJ2-1, the full variable domain reads EAGVVQSPRYKIIEKKQPVAFWCNPISGHNTLYWYLQNLGQGPELLIRYENEEAVDDSQLPKDRFSAERLKGVDSTLKIQPAELGDSAVYLCASSLTLSNEQFFGPGTRLTVL.